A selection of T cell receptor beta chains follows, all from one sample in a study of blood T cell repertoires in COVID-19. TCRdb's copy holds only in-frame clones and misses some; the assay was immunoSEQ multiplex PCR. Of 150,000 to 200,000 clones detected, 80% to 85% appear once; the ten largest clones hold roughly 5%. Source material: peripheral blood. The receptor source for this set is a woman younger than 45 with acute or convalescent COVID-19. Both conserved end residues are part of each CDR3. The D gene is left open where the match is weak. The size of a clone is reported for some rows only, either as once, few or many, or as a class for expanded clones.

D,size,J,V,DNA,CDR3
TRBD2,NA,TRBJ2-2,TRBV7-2,TGTGCCTGTGGCGAGTGGCGGGGGGTAAAGACCGGGGAGCTGTTTTTT,CACGEWRGVKTGELFF
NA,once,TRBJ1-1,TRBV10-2,TGCGCCAGCAGTCCTCGGGAAGGGTCTGAAGCTTTCTTT,CASSPREGSEAFF
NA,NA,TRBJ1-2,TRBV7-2,TGTGCCAGCAGCTTAGCGAGCGAAACCTTCTATGGCTACACCTTC,CASSLASETFYGYTF
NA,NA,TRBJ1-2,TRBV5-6,TGTGCCAGCAGCTTGGGGGAGAACTATGGCTACACCTTC,CASSLGENYGYTF
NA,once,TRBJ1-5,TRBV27,TGTGCCAGCAGTTTATCGTCAGGGCCTAGTAGCAATCAGCCCCAGCATTTT,CASSLSSGPSSNQPQHF
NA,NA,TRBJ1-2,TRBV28,TGTGCCAGCAAGACCCCCGGGATCAACTATGGCTACACCTTC,CASKTPGINYGYTF
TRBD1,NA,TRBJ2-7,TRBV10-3,TGTGCCATCACGGGGGGACAGGGAACCTACGAGCAGTACTTC,CAITGGQGTYEQYF
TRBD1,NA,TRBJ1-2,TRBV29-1,TGCAGCGTTCAGGGACAGGGATATGGCTACACCTTC,CSVQGQGYGYTF
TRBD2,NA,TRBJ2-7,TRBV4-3,TGCGCCAGCAGCCAAGATAAACGGGGGGTCTACGAGCAGTACTTC,CASSQDKRGVYEQYF
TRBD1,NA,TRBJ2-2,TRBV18,TGTGCCAGCTCACCACGGCAGGGGGCGGTCACCGGGGAGCTGTTTTTT,CASSPRQGAVTGELFF
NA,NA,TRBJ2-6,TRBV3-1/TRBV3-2,TGTGCCAGCAGCCAAGTCCTATCTGGGGCCAACGTCCTGACTTTC,CASSQVLSGANVLTF
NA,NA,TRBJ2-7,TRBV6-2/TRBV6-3,TGTGCCAGCAGCCCCACGGGGAATACCTACGAGCAGTACTTC,CASSPTGNTYEQYF
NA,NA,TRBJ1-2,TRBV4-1,TGCGCCAGCAGCCAAGAACGTACGGGGGGGAGGCTTCAAAACTATGGCTACACCTTC,CASSQERTGGRLQNYGYTF
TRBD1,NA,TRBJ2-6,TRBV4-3,TGCGCCAGCAGCCAAGGACAGGGCTACTCTGGGGCCAACGTCCTGACTTTC,CASSQGQGYSGANVLTF
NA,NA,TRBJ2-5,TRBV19,TGTGCCAGTAGTATGGGAACACAGGGGGGGAGAGAGACCCAGTACTTC,CASSMGTQGGRETQYF
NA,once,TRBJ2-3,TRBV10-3,TGTGCCATCAGGGGCGGGACAGAACTCACAGATACGCAGTATTTT,CAIRGGTELTDTQYF
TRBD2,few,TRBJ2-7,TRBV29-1,TGCAGCGGCGGCCTTTCGCTAGCGGTATACGAGCAGTACTTC,CSGGLSLAVYEQYF
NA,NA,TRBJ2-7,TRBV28,TGTGCCAGCAGTTTAGAGGGCGGGGTTTACGAGCAGTACTTC,CASSLEGGVYEQYF
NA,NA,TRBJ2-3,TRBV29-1,TGCAGCGTTGTACGTCCAGGGAAGGGGCCAGATACGCAGTATTTT,CSVVRPGKGPDTQYF
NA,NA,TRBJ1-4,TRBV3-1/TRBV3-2,TGTGCCAGCAGCCCCGGGACATTTAATGAAAAACTGTTTTTT,CASSPGTFNEKLFF
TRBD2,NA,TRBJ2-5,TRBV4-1,TGCGCCAGCAGCCAGGTTTACAGCGGGAGAGAGACCCAGTACTTC,CASSQVYSGRETQYF
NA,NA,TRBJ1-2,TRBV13,TGTGCCAGCAGTCGGTCCTCAAACTATGGCTACACCTTC,CASSRSSNYGYTF
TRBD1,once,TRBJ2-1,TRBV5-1,TGCGCCAGCAGCGGGGACAGCTACAATGAGCAGTTCTTC,CASSGDSYNEQFF
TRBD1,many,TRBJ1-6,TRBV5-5,TGTGCCAGCAGCTTTACAGGGGATTCACCCCTCCACTTT,CASSFTGDSPLHF
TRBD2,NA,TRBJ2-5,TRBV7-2,TGTGCCAGCAGTCAATTGGTGGCGGGGGGGTCGGAGACCCAGTACTTC,CASSQLVAGGSETQYF
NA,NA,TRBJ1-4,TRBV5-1,TGCGCCAGCAGCTTGGGTAGTAGGGGAGGCGATGAAAAACTGTTTTTT,CASSLGSRGGDEKLFF
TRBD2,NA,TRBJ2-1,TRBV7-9,TGTGCCAGCAGCTTAGAACTAGCGTCTGATGAGCAGTTCTTC,CASSLELASDEQFF
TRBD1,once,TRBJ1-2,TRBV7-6,TGTGCCAGCAGCTTAGTATTAGCAGGGGGCGACTATGGCTACACCTTC,CASSLVLAGGDYGYTF
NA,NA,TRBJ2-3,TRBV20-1,TGCAGTGCTAGTAGGGGGGGTAGCACAGATACGCAGTATTTT,CSASRGGSTDTQYF
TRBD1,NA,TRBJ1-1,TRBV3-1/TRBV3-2,TGTGCCAGCAGCCAGCGGAGACAGGGGATGAACACTGAAGCTTTCTTT,CASSQRRQGMNTEAFF
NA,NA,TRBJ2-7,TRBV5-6,TGTGCCAGCAGCTTGGGACGGAGTCTCGAGCAGTACTTC,CASSLGRSLEQYF
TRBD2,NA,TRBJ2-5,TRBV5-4,TGTGCCAGCAGGAATTTAAGGGGGACTAGCGGGGGCCAAGAGACCCAGTACTTC,CASRNLRGTSGGQETQYF
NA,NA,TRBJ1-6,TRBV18,TGTGCCAGCTCACCACCACAGGGAGAAAATTCACCCCTCCACTTT,CASSPPQGENSPLHF
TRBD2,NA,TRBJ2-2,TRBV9,TGTGCCAGCAGCGAAATCAATAGCGGGGGGGCCGTAGGCACCGGGGAGCTGTTTTTT,CASSEINSGGAVGTGELFF
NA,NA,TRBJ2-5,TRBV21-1,TGTGCCAGCAGCAAAGCGCTTGGGAGGACCCAGTACTTC,CASSKALGRTQYF
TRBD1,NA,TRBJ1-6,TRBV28,TGTGCCAGCATCGACAGGGGTTATCCACCCCTCCACTTT,CASIDRGYPPLHF
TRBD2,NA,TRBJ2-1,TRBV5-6,TGTGCCAGCACCTCCGGGACTAGCACAAATGAGCAGTTCTTC,CASTSGTSTNEQFF
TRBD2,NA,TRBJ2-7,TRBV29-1,TGCAGCGTCCAGGCGTGGGAGGGGTACTACGAGCAGTACTTC,CSVQAWEGYYEQYF
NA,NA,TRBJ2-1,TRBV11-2,TGTGCCAGCAGCTTAGGGGCGTTTCAGTTCTTC,CASSLGAFQFF
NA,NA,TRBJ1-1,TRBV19,TGTGCCAGTAGTAGCGGGCTCATGAACACTGAAGCTTTCTTT,CASSSGLMNTEAFF
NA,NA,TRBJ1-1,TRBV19,TGTGCCAGTAGTATAGTAAGGGGTAACACTGAAGCTTTCTTT,CASSIVRGNTEAFF
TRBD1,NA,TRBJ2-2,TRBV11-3,TGTGCCAGCAGCTTCCGACAGGGAAAAGGGGAGCTGTTTTTT,CASSFRQGKGELFF
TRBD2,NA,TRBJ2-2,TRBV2,TGTGCCACTAGCGGGCCAGGCGGGGCCGGGGAGCTGTTTTTT,CATSGPGGAGELFF
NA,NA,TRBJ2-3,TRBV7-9,TGTGCCAGCAGCTTACCCAGCGGAGTCTACGATACGCAGTATTTT,CASSLPSGVYDTQYF
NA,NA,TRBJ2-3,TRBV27,TGTGCCAGCAGTCCCCGACTCGCACCTAGCAGGAGGGTGACAGATACGCAGTATTTT,CASSPRLAPSRRVTDTQYF
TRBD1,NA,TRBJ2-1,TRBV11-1,TGTGCCAGCAGCCCCGGGACAGGTAACTACAATGAGCAGTTCTTC,CASSPGTGNYNEQFF
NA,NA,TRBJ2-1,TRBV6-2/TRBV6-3,TGTGCCAGCAGTTACTCGTTGGGTAGCGTAAATTCCAATGAGCAGTTCTTC,CASSYSLGSVNSNEQFF
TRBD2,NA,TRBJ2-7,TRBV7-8,TGTGCCAGCAGCTTGCGGACTAGCGGTACCTACGAGCAGTACTTC,CASSLRTSGTYEQYF
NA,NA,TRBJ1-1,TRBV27,TGTGCCAGCAGTTTACGGGGGTTGAACACTGAAGCTTTCTTT,CASSLRGLNTEAFF
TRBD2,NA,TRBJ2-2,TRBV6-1,TGTGCCAGCAGTTTCAGCGGGGCTAACACCGGGGAGCTGTTTTTT,CASSFSGANTGELFF
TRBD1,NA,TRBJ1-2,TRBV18,TGTGCCAGCTCACCAAACAGGGGTCCTAACTATGGCTACACCTTC,CASSPNRGPNYGYTF
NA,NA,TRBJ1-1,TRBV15,TGTGCCACCAGCCCCATTAGGGGGACAATCACTGAAGCTTTCTTT,CATSPIRGTITEAFF
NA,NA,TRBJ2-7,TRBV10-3,TGTGCCGTTCTAATTAGGAGCTCCTACGAGCAGTACTTC,CAVLIRSSYEQYF